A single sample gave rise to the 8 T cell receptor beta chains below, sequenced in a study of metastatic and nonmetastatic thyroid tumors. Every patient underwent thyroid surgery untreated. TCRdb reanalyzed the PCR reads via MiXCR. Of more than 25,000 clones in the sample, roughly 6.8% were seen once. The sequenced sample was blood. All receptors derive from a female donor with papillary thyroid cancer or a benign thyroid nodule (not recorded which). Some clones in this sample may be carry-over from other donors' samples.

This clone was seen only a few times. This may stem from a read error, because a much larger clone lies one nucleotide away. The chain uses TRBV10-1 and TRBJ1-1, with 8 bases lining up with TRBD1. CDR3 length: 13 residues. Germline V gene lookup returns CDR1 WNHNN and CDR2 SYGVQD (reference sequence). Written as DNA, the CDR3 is TGCGCCAGCCGGACAGGGATGAACGCTGAAGCTTTCTTT. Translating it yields CASRTGMNAEAFF.

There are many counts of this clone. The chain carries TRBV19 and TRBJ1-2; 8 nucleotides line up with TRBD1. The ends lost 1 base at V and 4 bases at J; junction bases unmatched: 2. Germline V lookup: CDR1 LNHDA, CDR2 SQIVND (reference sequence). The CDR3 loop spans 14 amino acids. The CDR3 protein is CASSIGQGIYGYTF. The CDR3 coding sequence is TGTGCCAGTAGTATAGGACAGGGGATCTATGGCTACACCTTC.

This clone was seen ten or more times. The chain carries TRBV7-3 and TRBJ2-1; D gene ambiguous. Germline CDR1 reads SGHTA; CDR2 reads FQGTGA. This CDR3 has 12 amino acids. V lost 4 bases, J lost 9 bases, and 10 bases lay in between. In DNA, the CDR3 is TGTGCCAGCAGCTCCCCGGATGGTGAGCAGTTCTTC. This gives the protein CASSSPDGEQFF.

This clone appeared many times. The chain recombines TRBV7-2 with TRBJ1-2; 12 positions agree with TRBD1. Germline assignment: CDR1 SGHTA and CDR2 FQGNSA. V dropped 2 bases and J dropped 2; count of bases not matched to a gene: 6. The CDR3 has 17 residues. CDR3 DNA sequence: TGTGCCAGCAGCTTATCGAGGGACAGGGGGCAGAACTATGGCTACACCTTC. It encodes CASSLSRDRGQNYGYTF.

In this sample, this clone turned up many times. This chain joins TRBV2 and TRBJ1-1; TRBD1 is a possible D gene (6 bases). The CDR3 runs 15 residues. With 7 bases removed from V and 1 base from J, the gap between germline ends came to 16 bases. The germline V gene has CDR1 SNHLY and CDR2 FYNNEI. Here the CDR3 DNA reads TGTGCCAGCAATCGCTTAGGAGGGGGGAACACTGAAGCTTTCTTT. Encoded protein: CASNRLGGGNTEAFF.

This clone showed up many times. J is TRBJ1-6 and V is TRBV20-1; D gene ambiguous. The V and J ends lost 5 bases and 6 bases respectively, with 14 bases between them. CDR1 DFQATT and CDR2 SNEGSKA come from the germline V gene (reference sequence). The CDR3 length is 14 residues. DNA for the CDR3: TGCAGTGCTCGCACGTTACAAGTTAATTCACCCCTCCACTTT. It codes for CSARTLQVNSPLHF.

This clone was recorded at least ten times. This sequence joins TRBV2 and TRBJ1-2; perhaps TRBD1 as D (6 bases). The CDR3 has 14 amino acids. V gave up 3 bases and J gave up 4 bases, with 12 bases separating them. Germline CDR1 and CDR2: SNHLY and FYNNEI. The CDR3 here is CASSDLRGAYGYTF. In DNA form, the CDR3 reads TGTGCCAGCAGTGACCTCAGGGGAGCCTATGGCTACACCTTC. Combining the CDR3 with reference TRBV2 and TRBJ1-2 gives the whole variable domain EPEVTQTPSHQVTQMGQEVILRCVPISNHLYFYWYRQILGQKVEFLVSFYNNEISEKSEIFDDQFSVERPDGSNFTLKIRSTKLEDSAMYFCASSDLRGAYGYTFGSGTRLTVV.

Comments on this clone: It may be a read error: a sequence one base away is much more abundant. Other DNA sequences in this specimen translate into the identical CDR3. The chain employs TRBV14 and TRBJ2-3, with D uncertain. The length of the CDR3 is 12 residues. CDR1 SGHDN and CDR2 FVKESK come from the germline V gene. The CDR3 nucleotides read TGTGCCAGCAGCCAAGTTCCAGACACGCAGTATTTT. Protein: CASSQVPDTQYF.